Listed below are T cell receptor beta chains from one sample, sequenced in a study of blood T cells in healthy people across ages. TCRdb redid the calling of the 5' RACE reads with MiXCR, one entry per CDR3 protein. This table holds approximately 1.5 million distinct CDR3 sequences, roughly 30% found once. The sample taken for sequencing was blood. The receptor source for this set is a woman aged 25 to 39 in good health. Both conserved end residues are trimmed from each CDR3. Each record gives: J gene, V gene, CDR3 protein.

j_gene: -
v_gene: TRBV11-2
CDR3aa: ASSTAGRVRETQY

j_gene: TRBJ2-3
v_gene: TRBV12-5
CDR3aa: ASGWTSGGPSTDTQY

j_gene: TRBJ2-1
v_gene: TRBV6-4
CDR3aa: ASSDERRGPNEQF

j_gene: TRBJ2-2
v_gene: TRBV2
CDR3aa: ASMAAGGNTGELF

j_gene: TRBJ2-5
v_gene: TRBV5-8
CDR3aa: ASSLGQGTGETQY

j_gene: TRBJ2-3
v_gene: TRBV30
CDR3aa: AWSALAGGDTQY

j_gene: TRBJ2-2
v_gene: TRBV9
CDR3aa: ASSTRVVSNTGELF

j_gene: TRBJ1-5
v_gene: TRBV20-1
CDR3aa: SARVAVSNQPQH

j_gene: TRBJ1-6
v_gene: TRBV4-1
CDR3aa: ASSPLVGGGNSPLH

j_gene: TRBJ2-1
v_gene: TRBV3-1
CDR3aa: ASSQVGRGPYNEQF

j_gene: TRBJ1-5
v_gene: TRBV4-1
CDR3aa: ASSQGGGFSNQPQH

j_gene: TRBJ2-5
v_gene: TRBV7-9
CDR3aa: ASSLAGGLDQETQY

j_gene: TRBJ2-7
v_gene: TRBV27
CDR3aa: ASSLQGVYEQY

j_gene: TRBJ1-2
v_gene: TRBV20-1
CDR3aa: SATDFQTGNYGYT

j_gene: TRBJ2-1
v_gene: TRBV3-1
CDR3aa: ASSHRLQRKDNNEQF

j_gene: TRBJ2-2
v_gene: TRBV6-5
CDR3aa: ASRGLAGPNTGELF

j_gene: TRBJ2-5
v_gene: TRBV5-1
CDR3aa: ASSSLGIPVETQY

j_gene: TRBJ1-6
v_gene: TRBV6-1
CDR3aa: AGSSGTGVELVNSPLH

j_gene: -
v_gene: TRBV20-1
CDR3aa: SAGPGLAGAGETQY

j_gene: TRBJ1-3
v_gene: TRBV5-1
CDR3aa: ASSLAGGSGNTIY

j_gene: TRBJ1-5
v_gene: TRBV9
CDR3aa: ANTDREDLQPQH

j_gene: TRBJ2-7
v_gene: TRBV5-1
CDR3aa: ASSLEPNPTYEQY

j_gene: TRBJ2-5
v_gene: TRBV28
CDR3aa: ASSAGNQKETQY

j_gene: TRBJ2-7
v_gene: TRBV7-2
CDR3aa: ASSEHRGGEQY